This is a list of T cell receptor beta chains from one sample in a study of blood T cell repertoires in COVID-19. Generated by immunoSEQ multiplex PCR, the TCRdb table keeps only in-frame clones and is missing some. Of around 200,000 clones in the sample, around three quarters are singletons; the top ten hold less than 6%. Sequenced: peripheral blood. Every receptor here comes from a woman between 70 and 85 years old with acute or convalescent COVID-19. Both conserved end residues are part of each CDR3. Fields, in order: clone size, J gene, D gene, V gene, CDR3 protein, CDR3 DNA. D genes are given only for firm matches. Rows give clone size only sometimes, using once, few, many, or a class for an expanded clone.

abundance: -; j_gene: TRBJ2-2; d_gene: -; v_gene: TRBV5-1; CDR3aa: CASSLGGRDTGELFF; CDR3nt: TGCGCTAGCAGCTTGGGAGGTCGGGACACCGGGGAGCTGTTTTTT
abundance: -; j_gene: TRBJ2-7; d_gene: TRBD1; v_gene: TRBV7-6; CDR3aa: CASSLRDRDYEQYF; CDR3nt: TGTGCCAGCAGCTTACGGGACAGGGATTACGAGCAGTACTTC
abundance: -; j_gene: TRBJ2-5; d_gene: TRBD1; v_gene: TRBV11-3; CDR3aa: CASSLRSGTGSSETQYF; CDR3nt: TGTGCCAGCAGCCTACGGTCCGGGACAGGTTCCTCGGAGACCCAGTACTTC
abundance: -; j_gene: TRBJ2-5; d_gene: TRBD1; v_gene: TRBV14; CDR3aa: CASSQDWTGDQETQYF; CDR3nt: TGTGCCAGCAGCCAAGATTGGACAGGGGACCAAGAGACCCAGTACTTC
abundance: -; j_gene: TRBJ1-1; d_gene: -; v_gene: TRBV28; CDR3aa: CASTPGGMNTEAFF; CDR3nt: TGTGCCAGCACCCCGGGAGGGATGAACACTGAAGCTTTCTTT
abundance: -; j_gene: TRBJ1-6; d_gene: -; v_gene: TRBV6-5; CDR3aa: CASSFQGGGLNSPLHF; CDR3nt: TGTGCCAGCAGTTTTCAGGGCGGTGGATTGAATTCACCCCTCCACTTT
abundance: -; j_gene: TRBJ1-1; d_gene: -; v_gene: TRBV19; CDR3aa: CASSMGQTNTEAFF; CDR3nt: TGTGCCAGTAGTATGGGACAAACGAACACTGAAGCTTTCTTT
abundance: once; j_gene: TRBJ1-1; d_gene: -; v_gene: TRBV11-1; CDR3aa: CASSATFGRGTEAFF; CDR3nt: TGTGCCAGCAGCGCGACCTTCGGCAGGGGCACTGAAGCTTTCTTT
abundance: -; j_gene: TRBJ2-3; d_gene: -; v_gene: TRBV28; CDR3aa: CASMRHSRPDTQYF; CDR3nt: TGTGCCAGCATGAGGCATTCAAGGCCAGATACGCAGTATTTT
abundance: once; j_gene: TRBJ2-1; d_gene: TRBD2; v_gene: TRBV5-5; CDR3aa: CASSRSGRAVGNEQFF; CDR3nt: TGTGCCAGCAGCCGTAGCGGGAGGGCCGTAGGAAATGAGCAGTTCTTC
abundance: -; j_gene: TRBJ1-4; d_gene: TRBD1; v_gene: TRBV28; CDR3aa: CASSLWTGGTNEKLFF; CDR3nt: TGTGCCAGCAGTTTGTGGACAGGGGGAACTAATGAAAAACTGTTTTTT
abundance: -; j_gene: TRBJ1-5; d_gene: -; v_gene: TRBV7-9; CDR3aa: CASSFGVGQPQHF; CDR3nt: TGTGCCAGCAGCTTCGGGGTAGGTCAGCCCCAGCATTTT
abundance: -; j_gene: TRBJ2-7; d_gene: -; v_gene: TRBV11-2; CDR3aa: CASSLVFQFLARSSYEQYF; CDR3nt: TGTGCCAGCAGCTTAGTTTTTCAGTTTCTAGCGAGGAGCTCCTACGAGCAGTACTTC
abundance: -; j_gene: TRBJ2-5; d_gene: TRBD1; v_gene: TRBV11-2; CDR3aa: CASSRTSYAWDRQETQYF; CDR3nt: TGTGCCAGCAGCCGAACGTCCTACGCATGGGACAGACAAGAGACCCAGTACTTC
abundance: once; j_gene: TRBJ1-4; d_gene: TRBD1; v_gene: TRBV30; CDR3aa: CAWSVQGAATNEKLFF; CDR3nt: TGTGCCTGGAGTGTACAGGGGGCGGCAACTAATGAAAAACTGTTTTTT
abundance: -; j_gene: TRBJ1-5; d_gene: -; v_gene: TRBV28; CDR3aa: CASSPTGFGNQPQHF; CDR3nt: TGTGCCAGCAGCCCGACAGGTTTTGGCAATCAGCCCCAGCATTTT
abundance: -; j_gene: TRBJ1-3; d_gene: -; v_gene: TRBV27; CDR3aa: CASSLFGGSGNTIYF; CDR3nt: TGTGCCAGCAGTTTATTCGGGGGATCCGGAAACACCATATATTTT
abundance: -; j_gene: TRBJ1-2; d_gene: -; v_gene: TRBV6-1; CDR3aa: CASSEGANYGYTF; CDR3nt: TGTGCCAGCAGTGAAGGAGCTAACTATGGCTACACCTTC
abundance: -; j_gene: TRBJ1-5; d_gene: -; v_gene: TRBV20-1; CDR3aa: CSASSAREDQPQHF; CDR3nt: TGCAGTGCTAGTAGCGCCAGGGAGGATCAGCCCCAGCATTTT
abundance: -; j_gene: TRBJ1-1; d_gene: TRBD1; v_gene: TRBV5-4; CDR3aa: CASRERQGAPTEAFF; CDR3nt: TGTGCCAGCAGAGAACGACAGGGGGCGCCCACTGAAGCTTTCTTT
abundance: -; j_gene: TRBJ2-3; d_gene: TRBD2; v_gene: TRBV29-1; CDR3aa: CSVEDGSGRAIDTQYF; CDR3nt: TGCAGCGTTGAAGATGGGAGCGGGAGGGCTATTGATACGCAGTATTTT
abundance: -; j_gene: TRBJ2-1; d_gene: TRBD2; v_gene: TRBV2; CDR3aa: CASSVRLAGVRNEQFF; CDR3nt: TGTGCCAGCAGTGTAAGGCTAGCGGGAGTCAGGAATGAGCAGTTCTTC
abundance: -; j_gene: TRBJ2-7; d_gene: -; v_gene: TRBV9; CDR3aa: CASTWGPIGEQYF; CDR3nt: TGTGCCAGCACCTGGGGCCCAATTGGGGAGCAGTACTTC